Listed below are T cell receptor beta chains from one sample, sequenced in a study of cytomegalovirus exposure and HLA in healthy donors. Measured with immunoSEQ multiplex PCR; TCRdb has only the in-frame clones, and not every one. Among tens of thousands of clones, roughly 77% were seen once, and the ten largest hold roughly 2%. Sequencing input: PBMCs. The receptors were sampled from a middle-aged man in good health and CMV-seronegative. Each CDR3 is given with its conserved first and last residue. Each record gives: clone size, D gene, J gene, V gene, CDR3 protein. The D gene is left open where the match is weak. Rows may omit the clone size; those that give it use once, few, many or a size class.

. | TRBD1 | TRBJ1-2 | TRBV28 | CASSPQGMNYGYTF
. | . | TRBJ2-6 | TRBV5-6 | CASSLSGFGANVLTF
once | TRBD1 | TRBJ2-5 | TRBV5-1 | CASSLGGRQGETQYF
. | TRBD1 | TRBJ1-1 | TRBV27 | CASSGRQGNTEAFF
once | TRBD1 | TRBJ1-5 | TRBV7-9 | CASSSGGQGTLGQPQHF
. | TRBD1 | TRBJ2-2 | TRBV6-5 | CASSYRRDRPPGELFF
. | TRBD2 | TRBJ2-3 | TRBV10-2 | CASSDLAGGSTDTQYF
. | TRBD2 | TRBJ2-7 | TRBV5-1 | CASSVGLAGGYEQYF
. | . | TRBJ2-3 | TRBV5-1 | CASTRTGTDTQYF
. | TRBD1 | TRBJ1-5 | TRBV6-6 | CASTGQGSGNQPQHF
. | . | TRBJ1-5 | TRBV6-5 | CASSLGGRNQPQHF
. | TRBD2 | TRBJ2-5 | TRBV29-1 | CSVSRLAGDSETQYF
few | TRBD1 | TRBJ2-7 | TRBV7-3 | CASSKDRGYEQYF
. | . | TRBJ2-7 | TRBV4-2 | CATSLEGYYEQYF
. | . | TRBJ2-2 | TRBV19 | CASSIDGGLTGELFF
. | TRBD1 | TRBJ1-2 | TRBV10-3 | CAIVDRGDRTPGGYGYTF
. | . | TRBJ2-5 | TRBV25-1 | CASTSGVGETQYF
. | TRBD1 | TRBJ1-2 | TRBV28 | CASSPGGAANYGYTF
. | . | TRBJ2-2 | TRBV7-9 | CASSSLTYTGELFF
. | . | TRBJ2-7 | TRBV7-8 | CASSIRQPPYEQYF
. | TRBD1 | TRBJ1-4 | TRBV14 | CASSQGTARAEKLFF
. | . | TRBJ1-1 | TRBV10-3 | CAITTTENTEAFF
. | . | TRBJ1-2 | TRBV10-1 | CARSGGTANYGYTF
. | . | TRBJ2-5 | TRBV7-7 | CASSLVHSWETQYF
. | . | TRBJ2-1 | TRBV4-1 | CASSPRGNGGPNEQFF
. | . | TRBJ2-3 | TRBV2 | CASKRESTDTQYF
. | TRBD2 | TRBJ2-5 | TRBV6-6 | CASSSSGTVETQYF
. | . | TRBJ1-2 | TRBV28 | CASSFLGRGDGYTF
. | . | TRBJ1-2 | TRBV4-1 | CASSNRVNYGYTF
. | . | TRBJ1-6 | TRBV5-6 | CASSFGQGQSPLHF
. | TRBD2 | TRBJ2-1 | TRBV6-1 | CASILLAGVGNEQFF
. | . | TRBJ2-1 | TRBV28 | CASSLSWRSNEQFF
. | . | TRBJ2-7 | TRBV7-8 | CASSFRRVSSYEQYF
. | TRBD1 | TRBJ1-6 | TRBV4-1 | CASSQVLTGENLHF
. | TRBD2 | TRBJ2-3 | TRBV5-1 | CASGLAGGYTDTQYF
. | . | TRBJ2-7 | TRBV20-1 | CSGLATYEQYF
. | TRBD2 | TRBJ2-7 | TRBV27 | CASSLSGLAGAFSYEQYF
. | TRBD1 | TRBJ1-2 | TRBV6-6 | CASSYQGQGPLGYTF
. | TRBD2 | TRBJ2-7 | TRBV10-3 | CAISGAGIDNEQYF
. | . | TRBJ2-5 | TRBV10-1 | CASSRQLQETQYF
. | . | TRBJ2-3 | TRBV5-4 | CASSIRDALSTDTQYF
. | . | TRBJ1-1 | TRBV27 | CASSEAGITEAFF
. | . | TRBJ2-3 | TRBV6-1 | CASITTDTQYF
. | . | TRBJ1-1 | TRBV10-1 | CASSESTGAHTEAFF
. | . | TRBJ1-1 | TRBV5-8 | CASSSEGGTEAFF
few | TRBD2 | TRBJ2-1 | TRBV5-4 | CASSSLTSGGTNEQFF
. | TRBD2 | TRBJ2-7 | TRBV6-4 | CATSAGTRDGEQYF
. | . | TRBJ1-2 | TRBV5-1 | CASSLGGAADYGYTF
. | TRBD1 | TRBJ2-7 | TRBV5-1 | CASSLAQGFSYEQYF
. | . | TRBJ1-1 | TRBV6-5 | CASSYMSNTEAFF
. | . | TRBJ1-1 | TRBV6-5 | CASSYSLAPRKEAFF
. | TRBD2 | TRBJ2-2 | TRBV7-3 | CASSPIAGGLAGELFF
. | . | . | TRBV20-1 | CSARDVYEQYF
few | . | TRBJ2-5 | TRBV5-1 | CASSLGTGRVRQETQYF
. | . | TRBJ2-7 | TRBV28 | CASSPGRGGAHEQYF
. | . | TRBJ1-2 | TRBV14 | CASSARGGYGYTF
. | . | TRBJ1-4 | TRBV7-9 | CSSSFSHGGATNEKLFF
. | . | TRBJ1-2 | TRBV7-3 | CASSLGGASQSYTF
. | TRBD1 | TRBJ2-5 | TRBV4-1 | CASSQQGAAQETQYF